The 21 T cell receptor beta chains reported below all come from one sample, sequenced in a study of T cell changes during pregnancy in multiple sclerosis. Here immunoSEQ multiplex PCR was the method, and the copy in TCRdb shows in-frame clones only, minus some. The sample has about 57,000 clones, around 90% seen once. The source was CD4+ T cells from peripheral blood mononuclear cells, collected in the second trimester of pregnancy. Every receptor here comes from a female donor with multiple sclerosis, enrolled in a pregnancy study.

The chain has TRBV10-3 and TRBJ2-1; TRBD1 matches 7 bases. Germline V gives CDR1 ENHRY, CDR2 SYGVKD. This CDR3 spans 15 amino acids. The V and J ends lost 4 bases and 6 bases, in that order; junction bases with no gene match: 9. The CDR3 DNA follows: TGTGCCATCAGTGGGAAAGGGGGCGCCGGCAATGAGCAGTTCTTC. It is translated as CAISGKGGAGNEQFF.

This chain links TRBV5-7 with TRBJ1-1; possibly TRBD1 for D (5 bases). TRBV5-7 belongs to the ORF category, with a function that is uncertain. The CDR3 is 13 residues long. V was shortened by 4 bases and J by 8 bases, with 15 bases between the two germline ends. CDR3 residues: CASSPEGGTEAFF. The CDR3 coding sequence is TGTGCCAGCAGCCCAGAGGGAGGGACCGAAGCTTTCTTT.

This clone was recorded only once. This chain connects TRBV30 to TRBJ1-2; D is perhaps TRBD1 (5 bases). Trimming cost V 1 base and J 8 bases, with 8 bases left between them. Germline V lookup: CDR1 GTSNPN, CDR2 SVGIG (reference sequence). The CDR3 has 11 residues. The CDR3 spells CAWSGGPGYTF. The CDR3 DNA is TGTGCCTGGAGTGGGGGCCCCGGCTACACCTTC.

The chain carries TRBV15 and TRBJ1-6, with D unresolved. This CDR3 is 15 amino acids long. Germline values: CDR1 LNHNV, CDR2 YYDKDF (reference sequence). V lost 0 bases to trimming and J lost 8 bases, with 11 bases between them. As DNA, the CDR3 is TGTGCCACCAGCAGAGATTACAGCCCAGATTCACCCCTCCACTTT. Its translation: CATSRDYSPDSPLHF.

The genes are TRBV30 and TRBJ2-5; D might be TRBD2 (6 bases). The germline V gene encodes CDR1 GTSNPN and CDR2 SVGIG (reference sequence). Trimming removed 0 bases from V and 4 bases from J, with 18 bases in between. This CDR3 comprises 16 residues. DNA for the CDR3: TGTGCCTGGAGTGTAGACTTCACGTTGGGGGGAGAGACCCAGTACTTC. Its translation is CAWSVDFTLGGETQYF.

The chain joins TRBV19 to TRBJ2-1; 10 bases map to TRBD1. Looked up from germline, CDR1 is LNHDA and CDR2 is SQIVND (reference sequence). The V segment lost 5 bases and the J segment 0 bases; nucleotides outside the gene matches: 4. The CDR3 totals 16 residues. Here the CDR3 reads CASSADRGSSYNEQFF. DNA of the CDR3: TGTGCCAGTAGTGCGGACAGGGGGAGCTCCTACAATGAGCAGTTCTTC.

The chain links TRBV27 to TRBJ1-1; D gene unclear. Germline V gives CDR1 MNHEY, CDR2 SMNVEV (reference sequence). Trimming removed 3 bases at V and 5 bases at J, with 16 bases between. The CDR3 totals 15 residues. The CDR3 DNA reads as TGTGCCAGCAGTTTCTTGGACCGCCCGGGGACTGAAGCTTTCTTT. It is translated as CASSFLDRPGTEAFF.

On this clone itself: Other DNA sequences in this sample translate to the same CDR3. V gene TRBV5-6 combines with J gene TRBJ1-1; 7 bases line up with TRBD1. J gave up 1 base and V 6 bases, and 3 bases lay outside the gene matches. CDR3 length: 13 amino acids. CDR1 is SGHDT and CDR2 is YYEEEE in the germline V gene. The CDR3 region has the DNA TGTGCCAGCAATAGGGGGCGGAACACTGAAGCTTTCTTT. This translates into CASNRGRNTEAFF.

V gene TRBV5-1 combines with J gene TRBJ2-4; TRBD2 is a possible D gene (5 bases). This CDR3 spans 15 amino acids. With 0 bases removed from V and 8 bases from J, the gap between germline ends came to 15 bases. Looked up from germline, CDR1 is SGHRS and CDR2 is YFSETQ. CDR3 residues: CASSLAGQKEDIQYF. CDR3 nucleotide sequence: TGCGCCAGCAGCTTGGCCGGGCAAAAGGAGGACATTCAGTACTTC.

DNA of the CDR3: TGTGCCAGCAGCCCGCGGACAGGGTTAGGTACAGATACGCAGTATTTT. Amino acid sequence: CASSPRTGLGTDTQYF. The chain combines TRBV7-2 with TRBJ2-3, with 8 bases matching TRBD1. Germline V CDR1 and CDR2: SGHTA, FQGNSA. Trimming at V came to 5 bases and at J to 3 bases, leaving 10 bases not matched to a gene. The CDR3 totals 16 residues.

The CDR3 protein is CAWRERENTEAFF. Written as DNA, the CDR3 is TGTGCCTGGAGGGAGAGGGAAAACACTGAAGCTTTCTTT. The chain carries TRBV30 and TRBJ1-1, with D unresolved. Germline CDR1 reads GTSNPN; CDR2 reads SVGIG (reference sequence). V lost 3 bases to trimming and J lost 2 bases, with 10 bases between them. This CDR3 has 13 residues.

The CDR3 region is CATSREGVAGGVNEQFF. The CDR3 DNA sequence: TGTGCCACCAGCAGAGAAGGGGTAGCGGGAGGGGTCAATGAGCAGTTCTTC. The chain recombines TRBV15 with TRBJ2-1; 11 bases agree with TRBD2. The germline CDR1 and CDR2 sequences are LNHNV and YYDKDF (reference sequence). J was trimmed by 6 bases and V by 0 bases; bases with no gene match: 7. This CDR3 is 17 amino acids long.

The rearrangement uses TRBV2 and TRBJ2-7, with a weak D call TRBD1 (6 bases). CDR3 size: 14 residues. Trimming shortened V by 6 bases and J by 0 bases, and 12 bases separated the two germline ends. CDR1 is SNHLY and CDR2 is FYNNEI in the germline V gene. The CDR3 loop reads CASRQGLPSYEQYF. CDR3 in DNA: TGTGCCAGCAGGCAGGGGCTTCCCTCCTACGAGCAGTACTTC.

The CDR3 sequence: CASREGATNEKLFF. The CDR3 nucleotides are TGTGCCAGCAGGGAGGGTGCAACTAATGAAAAACTGTTTTTT. The V and J genes are TRBV6-1 and TRBJ1-4; D call uncertain. CDR1 and CDR2 (germline): MNHNS, SASEGT. V lost 6 bases and J lost 0, with 8 bases in between. This CDR3 region has 14 residues.

The chain recombines TRBV19 with TRBJ1-6; 11 bases are shared with TRBD1. This CDR3 region has 15 residues. Trimming at V came to 3 bases and at J to 15 bases, leaving 10 bases not matched to a gene. Germline loops: CDR1 LNHDA, CDR2 SQIVND (reference sequence). The chain's CDR3 is CASSMVGQGAPNLHF. In nucleotides, the CDR3 is TGTGCCAGTAGTATGGTTGGACAGGGGGCCCCTAACCTCCACTTT.

The V call is TRBV19, the J call TRBJ2-5, with 10 bases matching TRBD2. CDR3 length: 14 amino acids. The germline V gene encodes CDR1 LNHDA and CDR2 SQIVND (reference sequence). Germline trimming cut 5 bases from V and 11 bases from J; bases unmatched to any gene: 11. This CDR3 reads CASSESGGAGRQYF. CDR3 nucleotides: TGTGCCAGTAGTGAAAGCGGGGGGGCTGGTCGGCAGTACTTC.

This rearrangement joins TRBV19 to TRBJ2-3; no clear D gene. CDR3 size: 14 residues. CDR1 is LNHDA, CDR2 SQIVND, per germline (reference sequence). Trimming left V 0 bases short and J 5 bases short, with 9 bases between. CDR3 nucleotides: TGTGCCAGTAGTATAGAGCAGTCTAGAGATACGCAGTATTTT. As protein: CASSIEQSRDTQYF.

DNA of the CDR3: TGTGCCAGCAGCCCGGACAGGGGGTACTACGAGCAGTACTTC. Residues: CASSPDRGYYEQYF. The chain joins TRBV11-2 to TRBJ2-7; 10 bases align to TRBD1. The CDR3 has 14 residues. The germline V gene has CDR1 SGHAT and CDR2 FQNNGV. The junction had 4 bases not matched to a gene; V was cut back by 5 bases and J by 3 bases.

V usage is TRBV5-1 and J usage is TRBJ2-5; perhaps TRBD2 as D (6 bases). This CDR3 contains 16 residues. V gave up 3 bases and J gave up 5 bases, with 20 bases separating them. The germline gives CDR1 SGHRS, CDR2 YFSETQ. The CDR3: CASSSRVGPRGETQYF. CDR3 nucleotides: TGCGCCAGCAGCTCGCGAGTGGGGCCCCGGGGGGAGACCCAGTACTTC.

The chain combines TRBV28 with TRBJ2-3; 7 bases are shared with TRBD2. Germline lookup yields CDR1 MDHEN and CDR2 SYDVKM. Losses at the gene ends were 5 bases for V and 6 bases for J; bases not matched to a gene: 14. There are 16 residues in the CDR3. DNA for the CDR3: TGTGCCAGCAGTGCCAACCCCACGACTAGCATGGATACGCAGTATTTT. Its protein is CASSANPTTSMDTQYF.

The chain has TRBV30 and TRBJ2-7; 7 bases agree with TRBD2. The CDR3 sequence is 15 residues long. Germline V gene lookup returns CDR1 GTSNPN and CDR2 SVGIG (reference sequence). J lost 0 bases, V lost 5 bases, and 10 bases had no gene match. As DNA, the CDR3 is TGTGCCTGGGGGGGAGGGCCGGGGGACTCCTACGAGCAGTACTTC. This encodes CAWGGGPGDSYEQYF.